The 15 T cell receptor beta chains given below trace back to one sample, sequenced in a study of T cell responses to AZD1222 COVID-19 vaccine. Clones were sequenced by immunoSEQ multiplex PCR, and TCRdb holds only the in-frame ones, with some missing. The sample gives tens of thousands of clones, 70% to 90% of which show up once; about 1.6% is in the top ten. This sample comprised peripheral blood, obtained on day 0 of AZD1222 vaccination. The source is an adult in good health.

This clone occurred once. Different DNA sequences within this sample yield the same CDR3. The chain combines TRBV30 with TRBJ1-2, with D unresolved. Per germline, CDR1 GTSNPN and CDR2 SVGIG (reference sequence). CDR3 length equals 13 residues. The V end was cut by 3 bases, the J end by 1 base, with 9 bases between. The CDR3 DNA reads as TGTGCCTGGAGCTTAGGAATTAACTATGGCTACACCTTC. It specifies CAWSLGINYGYTF.

This rearrangement joins TRBV11-3 to TRBJ2-7; D possibly matches TRBD1 or TRBD2 (5 bases each). Germline V CDR1 and CDR2: SGHNT, YENEEA. CDR3 length: 13 amino acids. Trimming stripped 5 bases from V and 4 bases from J, with 12 bases between. The CDR3, as DNA: TGTGCCAGCAGCCCGGGACGGAATTACGAGCAGTACTTC. Translation: CASSPGRNYEQYF. Complete variable domain (other parts from reference TRBV11-3 and TRBJ2-7): EAGVVQSPRYKIIEKKQPVAFWCNPISGHNTLYWYLQNLGQGPELLIRYENEEAVDDSQLPKDRFSAERLKGVDSTLKIQPAELGDSAVYLCASSPGRNYEQYFGPGTRLTVT.

V gene TRBV13 combines with J gene TRBJ2-1, with 10 bases fitting TRBD2. The CDR3 is 13 amino acids. With V trimmed by 5 bases and J by 15 bases, 10 bases remained unmatched. The germline V gene encodes CDR1 PRHDT and CDR2 FYEKMQ (reference sequence). The CDR3 DNA sequence: TGTGCCAGCAGCCAATTTCTAGCGGGGGATCCGTTCTTC. Protein product: CASSQFLAGDPFF. Complete variable domain (other parts from reference TRBV13 and TRBJ2-1): AAGVIQSPRHLIKEKRETATLKCYPIPRHDTVYWYQQGPGQDPQFLISFYEKMQSDKGSIPDRFSAQQFSDYHSELNMSSLELGDSALYFCASSQFLAGDPFFGPGTRLTVL.

The rearrangement uses TRBV19 and TRBJ2-7, with unresolved D. From germline, CDR1 is LNHDA and CDR2 SQIVND (reference sequence). CDR3 size: 13 residues. The V gene lost 5 bases and the J gene lost 3 bases, with 11 bases spanning the gap. Here the CDR3 reads CASSQPADYEQYF. CDR3 DNA: TGTGCCAGTAGTCAACCGGCGGACTACGAGCAGTACTTC.

CDR3 DNA sequence: TGTGCCAGCAGTTACCGGGTACGGGACTATGGCTACACCTTC. Encoded protein: CASSYRVRDYGYTF. This chain connects TRBV6-5 to TRBJ1-2; D uncertain. V lost 2 bases and J lost 3, with 10 bases in between. Germline loops: CDR1 MNHEY, CDR2 SVGAGI. The CDR3 is 14 amino acids.

This chain joins TRBV18 and TRBJ2-1; D is uncertain. CDR3 size: 11 residues. Deletions cut 3 bases from V and 5 bases from J, with 2 bases between. Per germline, CDR1 KGHSH and CDR2 LQKENI. The chain's CDR3 is CASSPNNEQFF. DNA for the CDR3: TGTGCCAGCTCACCGAACAATGAGCAGTTCTTC. The whole variable domain, remainder taken from reference TRBV18 and TRBJ2-1, is NAGVMQNPRHLVRRRGQEARLRCSPMKGHSHVYWYRQLPEEGLKFMVYLQKENIIDESGMPKERFSAEFPKEGPSILRIQQVVRGDSAAYFCASSPNNEQFFGPGTRLTVL.

This clone was detected a few times. This chain links TRBV9 with TRBJ1-1; possibly TRBD1 for D (6 bases). V lost 0 bases and J 6 bases, leaving 9 bases between the germline ends. The CDR3 totals 13 residues. Germline CDR1 and CDR2: SGDLS and YYNGEE. As DNA, the CDR3 is TGTGCCAGCAGCGTAGTACAGGGCTCTGAAGCTTTCTTT. It encodes CASSVVQGSEAFF.

The chain combines TRBV10-3 with TRBJ1-1; the D gene is possibly TRBD1 (5 bases). The CDR3 is made up of 12 amino acids. V was trimmed by 8 bases and J by 0 bases, leaving 7 bases between them. Germline V CDR1 and CDR2: ENHRY, SYGVKD. The CDR3 DNA reads TGTGCCATCGGACAAATGAACACTGAAGCTTTCTTT. Its protein product is CAIGQMNTEAFF.

V and J are TRBV28 and TRBJ1-2; D gene uncertain. Germline-derived CDR1 and CDR2 are MDHEN and SYDVKM. This CDR3 has 15 amino acids. The V gene lost 5 bases and the J gene lost 8 bases, with 21 bases spanning the gap. In DNA form, the CDR3 reads TGTGCCAGCAGTCCCACATCGAGACCCTTCTTGGGCTACACCTTC. Protein product: CASSPTSRPFLGYTF.

This clone appeared once. The V call is TRBV5-6, the J call TRBJ1-2; TRBD1 matches at 9 bases. This CDR3 region has 13 residues. Unmatched junction bases numbered 3, after V lost 5 bases and J lost 4 bases. The germline V gene has CDR1 SGHDT and CDR2 YYEEEE. The CDR3 region has the DNA TGTGCCAGCAGGGGACAGGGCATCTATGGCTACACCTTC. This sequence encodes CASRGQGIYGYTF. Using reference TRBV5-6 and TRBJ1-2 for the parts outside the CDR3, the full variable domain is DAGVTQSPTHLIKTRGQQVTLRCSPKSGHDTVSWYQQALGQGPQFIFQYYEEEERQRGNFPDRFSGHQFPNYSSELNVNALLLGDSALYLCASRGQGIYGYTFGSGTRLTVV.

The count of this clone is one. This chain links TRBV6-2 or TRBV6-3 with TRBJ1-1, with TRBD1 matching 7 bases. Germline lookup yields CDR1 MNHEY and CDR2 SVGEGT. Trimming took 0 bases from V and 5 from J; bases not matched to a gene: 9. This CDR3 contains 16 residues. CDR3 in DNA: TGTGCCAGCAGTTACTCAAGGAGGGGGCGGAAAACTGAAGCTTTCTTT. Amino acid sequence: CASSYSRRGRKTEAFF.

The CDR3 DNA follows: TGTGCCAGCAGGCCGACGGGGCGACAGGAGCAGTACTTC. It yields the protein CASRPTGRQEQYF. V usage is TRBV6-6 and J usage is TRBJ2-7, with D perhaps being TRBD1 or TRBD2 (5 bases each). Germline V lookup: CDR1 MNHNY, CDR2 SVGAGI (reference sequence). CDR3 length: 13 amino acids. V was cut by 6 bases and J by 7 bases, with 16 bases left in between.

The V call is TRBV29-1, the J call TRBJ1-1; 9 bases match TRBD1. This CDR3 spans 13 amino acids. V dropped 7 bases and J dropped 0; count of bases not matched to a gene: 3. The germline CDR1 and CDR2 sequences are SQVTM and ANQGSEA. CDR3 coding DNA: TGCAGCGGTGGGACAGGGATGAACACTGAAGCTTTCTTT. It encodes CSGGTGMNTEAFF.

This clone has a handful of counts. The J gene is TRBJ1-5, the V gene TRBV28; possibly TRBD1 for D (6 bases). The V gene's germline CDR1 is MDHEN and CDR2 SYDVKM. V lost 6 bases to trimming and J lost 5 bases, with 17 bases between them. This CDR3 has 15 amino acids. The DNA for the CDR3 is TGTGCCAGCAGGCTCAGGGGATTCGGCGATCAGCCCCAGCATTTT. Its translation: CASRLRGFGDQPQHF. Using reference TRBV28 and TRBJ1-5 for the parts outside the CDR3, the full variable domain is DVKVTQSSRYLVKRTGEKVFLECVQDMDHENMFWYRQDPGLGLRLIYFSYDVKMKEKGDIPEGYSVSREKKERFSLILESASTNQTSMYLCASRLRGFGDQPQHFGDGTRLSIL.

This clone was found a few times. The chain uses TRBV7-9 and TRBJ1-2; D remains unclear. CDR3 length equals 15 residues. Germline CDR1 and CDR2: SEHNR and FQNEAQ (reference sequence). The V end was cut by 3 bases, the J end by 8 bases, with 19 bases between. In nucleotides, the CDR3 is TGTGCCAGCAGCTTCCCAGGACCCGCTGAAGAAGGCTACACCTTC. Encoded protein: CASSFPGPAEEGYTF.